This TCR beta chain stems from a study of blood T cells in healthy people across ages. Study outcomes and limitations: In long-lived donors, naive CD4+ cell counts and diversity exceeded those of aged donors. The lack of PBMC sorting stopped any conclusive naive versus antigen-experienced comparison.

The length of the CDR3 is 14 residues. Germline assignment: CDR1 MNHEY and CDR2 SMNVEV (reference sequence). This clonotype was found a few times. Its antigen is not identified. The junction departs from the called germline gene at one end, perhaps through a read error. Ranging in age from about 6 to 95, the donors were healthy Caucasian individuals from Russia. Peripheral blood samples of 9 to 10 milliliters were drawn from each donor. Then a second PCR, running roughly 7 to 12 cycles, was carried out with a sample-barcoded 5' primer and a J-beta primer mix. A single record per CDR3 protein comes from TCRdb applying MiXCR to the 5' RACE reads. The data contain roughly 1.7 million distinct CDR3 sequences, around 35% of them singletons.

The gene calls are TRBV27 and TRBJ1-1; D gene ambiguous. Input material: blood. The TCR originated in a woman younger than 45 in good health. The CDR3 is CASRPTYMNTEAFF. The CDR3 bases are TGTGCTAGCAGACCTACTTACATGAACACTGAAGCTTTCTTT.